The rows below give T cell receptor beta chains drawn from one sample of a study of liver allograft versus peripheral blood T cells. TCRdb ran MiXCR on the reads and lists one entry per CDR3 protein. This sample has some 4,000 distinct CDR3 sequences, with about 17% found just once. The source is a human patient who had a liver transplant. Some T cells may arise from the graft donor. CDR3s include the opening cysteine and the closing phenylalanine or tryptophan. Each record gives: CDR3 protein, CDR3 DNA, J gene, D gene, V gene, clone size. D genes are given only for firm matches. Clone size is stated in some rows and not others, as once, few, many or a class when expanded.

CSARRTSGSPRGHNEQFF	TGCAGTGCTAGAAGGACTAGCGGGAGTCCTCGGGGCCACAATGAGCAGTTCTTC	TRBJ2-1	TRBD2	TRBV20-1	medium-sized
CASSIVGGAREQFF	TGTGCCAGTAGTATAGTCGGAGGGGCACGGGAGCAGTTCTTC	TRBJ2-1	-	TRBV19	medium-sized
CASSLLDGANEQFF	TGTGCCAGCAGTTTATTGGACGGTGCGAATGAGCAGTTCTTC	TRBJ2-1	-	TRBV27	medium-sized
CASSVGGAYEQYF	TGTGCCAGCAGTGTGGGGGGTGCCTACGAGCAGTACTTC	TRBJ2-7	-	TRBV2	-
CASSFGPEGWETQYF	TGTGCCAGCAGCTTTGGTCCCGAGGGGTGGGAGACCCAGTACTTC	TRBJ2-5	-	TRBV13	medium-sized
CSADRDTNYNEQFF	TGCAGTGCTGACCGGGACACAAACTACAATGAGCAGTTCTTC	TRBJ2-1	-	TRBV20-1	medium-sized
CASVMTGQDTEAFF	TGTGCCAGCGTGATGACAGGGCAGGACACTGAAGCTTTCTTT	TRBJ1-1	TRBD1	TRBV27	many
CASSGLLREGFYTDTQYF	TGTGCCAGCAGCGGGCTTCTTCGGGAGGGCTTTTACACAGATACGCAGTATTTT	TRBJ2-3	TRBD2	TRBV9	-
CATSDRIGEKLFF	TGTGCCACCAGTGACCGAATAGGTGAAAAACTGTTTTTT	TRBJ1-4	-	TRBV24-1	medium-sized
CASSPYAYGYTF	TGTGCCAGCTCACCATACGCTTATGGCTACACCTTC	TRBJ1-2	-	TRBV18	medium-sized
CASSMASYYEQYF	TGTGCCAGCAGTATGGCCTCGTATTACGAGCAGTACTTC	TRBJ2-7	-	TRBV6-5	medium-sized
CAWTRGGLTDTQYF	TGTGCCTGGACCCGCGGAGGCCTCACAGATACGCAGTATTTT	TRBJ2-3	-	TRBV30	many
CASSPSGSAEAFF	TGTGCCAGCAGCCCCTCGGGTAGCGCTGAAGCTTTCTTT	TRBJ1-1	-	TRBV14	few
CANSTTERTGIQPQHF	TGTGCCAACAGTACAACAGAAAGGACAGGGATCCAGCCCCAGCATTTT	TRBJ1-5	TRBD1	TRBV28	once
CASSVSWGQSNTEAFF	TGTGCCAGCAGCGTATCTTGGGGACAGTCGAACACTGAAGCTTTCTTT	TRBJ1-1	TRBD1	TRBV9	-
CAISESVGRGQETQYF	TGTGCCATCAGTGAGTCCGTTGGGCGCGGTCAAGAGACCCAGTACTTC	TRBJ2-5	-	TRBV10-3	few
CASSIQGMEAFF	TGTGCCAGTAGTATACAGGGGATGGAAGCTTTCTTT	TRBJ1-1	-	TRBV19	-
CASSTDRGQFYGYTF	TGTGCCAGCAGTACAGACAGGGGGCAGTTTTATGGCTACACCTTC	TRBJ1-2	TRBD1	TRBV12-3/TRBV12-4	medium-sized
CASSKRGPDEQFF	TGTGCCAGTAGTAAGCGAGGGCCCGATGAGCAGTTCTTC	TRBJ2-1	-	TRBV19	many
CASSYSTSGGPVYEQYF	TGTGCCAGCAGTTACTCGACTAGCGGGGGGCCCGTCTACGAGCAGTACTTC	TRBJ2-7	TRBD2	TRBV6-2/TRBV6-3	medium-sized
CAISADRDRYYGYTF	TGTGCCATCAGTGCAGACAGGGATCGGTACTATGGCTACACCTTC	TRBJ1-2	TRBD1	TRBV10-3	medium-sized
CASSRTGISGNTIYF	TGTGCCAGCAGCCGTACAGGGATCTCTGGAAACACCATATATTTT	TRBJ1-3	-	TRBV7-9	medium-sized
CASSLSSSYEQYF	TGTGCCAGCAGCTTATCTAGCTCCTACGAGCAGTACTTC	TRBJ2-7	-	TRBV11-1	-
CASSPTYTNGYTF	TGTGCCAGCAGCCCAACTTATACTAACGGCTACACCTTC	TRBJ1-2	-	TRBV6-5	medium-sized
CASSSSGGSYEQYF	TGTGCCAGCAGTTCCTCGGGGGGCTCCTACGAGCAGTACTTC	TRBJ2-7	TRBD2	TRBV6-5	-
CASSEGNEQFF	TGTGCCAGCAGTGAGGGGAATGAGCAGTTCTTC	TRBJ2-1	-	TRBV13	medium-sized
CASSPWESGTEAFF	TGTGCCAGCAGTCCTTGGGAATCGGGCACTGAAGCTTTCTTT	TRBJ1-1	-	TRBV28	many
CASSLGGTGELFF	TGTGCCAGCAGCTTAGGGGGAACCGGGGAGCTGTTTTTT	TRBJ2-2	-	TRBV7-9	medium-sized
CASSPSPGSEAFF	TGTGCCAGCAGCCCCTCCCCGGGGTCTGAAGCTTTCTTT	TRBJ1-1	-	TRBV12-3/TRBV12-4	-
CASSYSMGTEAFF	TGTGCCAGCAGTTACTCGATGGGCACTGAAGCTTTCTTT	TRBJ1-1	-	TRBV6-5	-
CASSLGLGGGRYEQYF	TGTGCCAGCAGTTTAGGCCTAGGCGGGGGCCGATACGAGCAGTACTTC	TRBJ2-7	-	TRBV28	medium-sized
CARSYADWIRTEYNEQFF	TGTGCCAGAAGCTATGCGGACTGGATTAGGACAGAGTACAATGAGCAGTTCTTC	TRBJ2-1	-	TRBV5-3	few
CASSLVPGRAYEQYF	TGTGCCAGCAGCTTAGTTCCAGGCCGCGCCTACGAGCAGTACTTC	TRBJ2-7	-	TRBV7-9	-
CASSIGLADYNEQFF	TGTGCCAGTAGTATAGGGCTAGCGGATTACAATGAGCAGTTCTTC	TRBJ2-1	TRBD2	TRBV19	medium-sized
CASSSLRDKNTGELFF	TGTGCCAGCAGTTCCCTCCGGGACAAGAACACCGGGGAGCTGTTTTTT	TRBJ2-2	-	TRBV6-6	medium-sized
CASSLPLTGTGFGLSNQPQHF	TGTGCCAGCAGTTTACCACTGACCGGGACAGGGTTTGGACTTAGCAATCAGCCCCAGCATTTT	TRBJ1-5	TRBD1	TRBV28	medium-sized
CATSSTDTQYF	TGTGCCACCAGTTCAACAGATACGCAGTATTTT	TRBJ2-3	-	TRBV24-1	many
CASSLGTANDYTF	TGTGCCAGCAGCCTCGGGACGGCTAACGACTACACCTTC	TRBJ1-2	-	TRBV28	medium-sized
CASSFPTSGGAGDEQFF	TGTGCCAGCAGTTTTCCCACTAGCGGGGGGGCCGGTGATGAGCAGTTCTTC	TRBJ2-1	TRBD2	TRBV28	medium-sized
CATSDSWQGGIEKLFF	TGTGCCACCAGTGATTCATGGCAGGGGGGGATTGAAAAACTGTTTTTT	TRBJ1-4	TRBD1	TRBV24-1	-
CASSLGGRAKNIQYF	TGTGCCAGCAGTTTGGGAGGCAGGGCCAAAAACATTCAGTACTTC	TRBJ2-4	-	TRBV27	medium-sized